The 5 T cell receptor beta chains below come from one sample, sequenced in a study of shared clonotypes between healthy human individuals. TCRdb keeps only in-frame clones here, not all; method: immunoSEQ multiplex PCR. In the table there are some 2,100,000 clones, around 95% of which are singletons. Sequences were obtained from naive CD4+ T cells sorted from blood. Regarding subset: CD45RA+ positively selected. These receptors originate from a young man in good health.

The CDR3: CASSEGGRGSLLGEQYF. The DNA for the CDR3 is TGTGCCAGCAGCGAAGGGGGTCGCGGTTCTCTCCTGGGCGAGCAGTACTTC. The V call is TRBV7-9, the J call TRBJ2-7; perhaps TRBD1 as D (6 bases). Germline-derived CDR1 and CDR2 are SEHNR and FQNEAQ (reference sequence). The V and J ends lost 5 bases and 6 bases respectively, with 26 bases between them. The CDR3 consists of 17 residues. The complete variable domain, with remaining parts taken from reference TRBV7-9 and TRBJ2-7, reads DTGVSQNPRHKITKRGQNVTFRCDPISEHNRLYWYRQTLGQGPEFLTYFQNEAQLEKSRLLSDRFSAERPKGSFSTLEIQRTEQGDSAMYLCASSEGGRGSLLGEQYFGPGTRLTVT.

V usage is TRBV10-2 and J usage is TRBJ2-5; D is unresolved. The length of the CDR3 is 16 residues. The V gene lost 2 bases and the J gene lost 4 bases, with 17 bases spanning the gap. Germline-derived CDR1 and CDR2 are WSHSY and SAAADI. In DNA form, the CDR3 reads TGCGCCAGCAGTGAGAAGGTTTGGGTCTCAACAGAGACCCAGTACTTC. It encodes CASSEKVWVSTETQYF.

This chain connects TRBV5-1 to TRBJ2-3; 7 bases map to TRBD2. Trimming at V came to 0 bases and at J to 5 bases, leaving 12 bases not matched to a gene. Germline V lookup: CDR1 SGHRS, CDR2 YFSETQ. The CDR3 consists of 17 residues. The CDR3 region has the DNA TGCGCCAGCAGCTTGGAGGAGCGGGGCCTTCGGGGAGATACGCAGTATTTT. Translated: CASSLEERGLRGDTQYF.

Here the CDR3 reads CASNLGQLNTEAFF. DNA for the CDR3: TGTGCCAGCAATCTGGGACAACTGAACACTGAAGCTTTCTTT. V usage is TRBV6-1 and J usage is TRBJ1-1, with D possibly being TRBD1 (6 bases). CDR1 is MNHNS and CDR2 is SASEGT in the germline V gene. Between the trimmed V and J ends, which lost 7 bases and 0 bases, there was a span of 12 bases. The CDR3 consists of 14 residues.

V usage is TRBV28 and J usage is TRBJ2-5, with 8 bases that match TRBD2. This CDR3 is 17 amino acids long. With 8 bases clipped from V and 1 base from J, the junction kept 15 bases outside the gene matches. CDR1 and CDR2 from the germline V gene are MDHEN and SYDVKM. The CDR3 DNA is TGTGCCAGCCAAGGCGGGGGGCAGGCCCTGACCCAAGAGACCCAGTACTTC. Protein product: CASQGGGQALTQETQYF.